Shown below are 4 T cell receptor beta chains from a single sample sequenced in a study of cytomegalovirus exposure and HLA in healthy donors. Use of 60 Vbeta and 13 Jbeta primers characterized the PCR. TCRdb keeps only in-frame clones here, not all; method: immunoSEQ multiplex PCR. The sample holds 90,000 to 110,000 clones; more than 65% are singletons and the top ten take roughly 3.2%. Sample: PBMCs. These receptors originate from a man aged 25 to 45 in good health and CMV-seronegative.

This rearrangement joins TRBV19 to TRBJ1-5, with D unresolved. The ends were cut back, 3 bases at V and 7 bases at J, with 16 bases in the middle. The CDR3 length is 15 residues. Germline V CDR1 and CDR2: LNHDA, SQIVND (reference sequence). CDR3 in DNA: TGTGCCAGTAGTATTTGGAAGGGAGCGGGGCAGCCCCAGCATTTT. It translates to CASSIWKGAGQPQHF.

The chain links TRBV19 to TRBJ2-1; D not certain. The CDR3 loop spans 13 amino acids. V gave up 3 bases and J gave up 2 bases, with 5 bases separating them. Per germline, CDR1 LNHDA and CDR2 SQIVND (reference sequence). CDR3 residues: CASSMGPYNEQFF. The CDR3 region has the DNA TGTGCCAGTAGTATGGGCCCCTACAATGAGCAGTTCTTC.

The V and J genes are TRBV5-1 and TRBJ1-1; perhaps TRBD1 as D (6 bases). The germline CDR1 and CDR2 sequences are SGHRS and YFSETQ. V lost 4 bases to trimming and J lost 4 bases, with 20 bases between them. The CDR3 totals 16 residues. CDR3: CASSPVGAHDGTEAFF. The CDR3 nucleotides are TGCGCCAGCAGCCCGGTGGGGGCACATGATGGCACTGAAGCTTTCTTT.

The genes are TRBV5-6 and TRBJ2-2; tentatively, D is TRBD2 (5 bases). The CDR3 sequence is 12 residues long. CDR1 and CDR2 (germline): SGHDT, YYEEEE. Trimming left V 4 bases short and J 8 bases short, with 9 bases between. CDR3 nucleotides: TGTGCCAGCAGCCTACTAGGGGGGGAGCTGTTTTTT. This sequence encodes CASSLLGGELFF.